The 22 T cell receptor beta chains below all came from one sample that was sequenced in a study of beta chain features in type 1 diabetes. Study findings and constraints: Shortening that was moderate but significant affected the TCRB CDR3s of Type 1 diabetes patients in all four CD4+ subsets.

No antigens are known for them. Every bit of the isolated RNA underwent reverse transcription, so sequencing read expressed TCRB transcripts. Generated by immunoSEQ multiplex PCR, the TCRdb table keeps only in-frame clones and is missing some. The data show around 250,000 clones, around 15% seen once. Sequenced input: naive CD4+ T cells from blood. These TCRs come from a young man with type 1 diabetes.

This clone was detected only a few times. The rearrangement links TRBV20-1 to TRBJ1-3; D not certain. Per the germline V gene, CDR1 is DFQATT and CDR2 is SNEGSKA (reference sequence). The CDR3 runs 11 residues. Trimming removed 3 bases from V and 6 bases from J, with 6 bases in between. CDR3 DNA sequence: TGCAGTGCTAGGTCCTTAAACACCATATATTTT. It is translated as CSARSLNTIYF.

This clone was seen a few times. The chain combines TRBV18 with TRBJ2-1; TRBD2 might be the D (6 bases). Per the germline V gene, CDR1 is KGHSH and CDR2 is LQKENI. Trimming shortened V by 8 bases and J by 6 bases, and 20 bases separated the two germline ends. This CDR3 spans 15 amino acids. CDR3 bases: TGTGCCAGCAAGGGGAGACTAGTAGGCGGCAATGAGCAGTTCTTC. This translates into CASKGRLVGGNEQFF. Combining the CDR3 with reference TRBV18 and TRBJ2-1 gives the whole variable domain NAGVMQNPRHLVRRRGQEARLRCSPMKGHSHVYWYRQLPEEGLKFMVYLQKENIIDESGMPKERFSAEFPKEGPSILRIQQVVRGDSAAYFCASKGRLVGGNEQFFGPGTRLTVL.

In this sample, this clone turned up a few times. The chain recombines TRBV4-3 with TRBJ2-4, with 7 bases aligning to TRBD2. V shed 5 bases, J shed 5 bases, and the junction held 12 bases outside the gene matches. Germline lookup yields CDR1 LGHNA and CDR2 YSLEER. CDR3 length: 16 residues. The CDR3 nucleotides read TGCGCCAGCAGCGTATCCAAGGCTAGCGGCCAAAACATTCAGTACTTC. Protein product: CASSVSKASGQNIQYF.

The chain employs TRBV7-9 and TRBJ1-1; D is ambiguous. CDR1 and CDR2 from the germline V gene are SEHNR and FQNEAQ (reference sequence). CDR3 length equals 14 residues. Trimming removed 5 bases from V and 5 bases from J, with 15 bases in between. DNA for the CDR3: TGTGCCAGCAGCCTCCGGGTGCGGGGAACTGAAGCTTTCTTT. Translated, it gives CASSLRVRGTEAFF.

This clone was recorded a few times. The chain combines TRBV6-5 with TRBJ2-7; 11 bases are shared with TRBD2. J lost 4 bases, V lost 6 bases, and 8 bases had no gene match. This CDR3 spans 15 amino acids. Germline V lookup: CDR1 MNHEY, CDR2 SVGAGI. Written as DNA, the CDR3 is TGTGCCAGCAGAGCTCCGGGACTAGCGGCATACGAGCAGTACTTC. Translated: CASRAPGLAAYEQYF.

On this clone itself: This sample includes further DNA sequences coding for the same CDR3. The chain has TRBV5-1 and TRBJ2-5; 7 bases fit TRBD1. The trim removed 3 bases at V and 2 bases at J, leaving 4 bases unmatched. This CDR3 has 14 amino acids. Germline CDR1 reads SGHRS; CDR2 reads YFSETQ. CDR3 nucleotides: TGCGCCAGCAGCTCTGGGACAGCACAAGAGACCCAGTACTTC. Residues: CASSSGTAQETQYF.

This clone showed up just a few times. The chain couples TRBV7-2 to TRBJ2-2; D remains ambiguous. CDR3 length: 12 amino acids. The V end lost 2 bases, the J end lost 6 bases, and 4 bases lay between the germline ends. Germline CDR1 SGHTA, CDR2 FQGNSA. The CDR3 reads CASSLRAGELFF. The CDR3 DNA reads TGTGCCAGCAGCTTACGGGCCGGGGAGCTGTTTTTT.

This chain connects TRBV9 to TRBJ1-5; tentative D call: TRBD1 (6 bases). The CDR3 sequence is 13 residues long. Trimming took 0 bases from V and 7 from J, leaving 8 bases between them. Germline CDR1 and CDR2: SGDLS and YYNGEE. Here the CDR3 reads CASSVAGAQPQHF. The DNA for the CDR3 is TGTGCCAGCAGCGTAGCAGGGGCCCAGCCCCAGCATTTT. The full variable domain, with the rest looked up from reference TRBV9 and TRBJ1-5, is DSGVTQTPKHLITATGQRVTLRCSPRSGDLSVYWYQQSLDQGLQFLIQYYNGEERAKGNILERFSAQQFPDLHSELNLSSLELGDSALYFCASSVAGAQPQHFGDGTRLSIL.

The rearrangement uses TRBV19 and TRBJ2-5; TRBD2 matches 7 bases. Germline CDR1 LNHDA, CDR2 SQIVND (reference sequence). This CDR3 has 15 residues. Unmatched junction bases numbered 9, after V lost 6 bases and J lost 2 bases. The CDR3 region is CASRNIEGLQETQYF. CDR3 DNA: TGTGCCAGTAGGAATATAGAGGGACTACAAGAGACCCAGTACTTC.

V gene TRBV6-1 combines with J gene TRBJ2-5; D remains ambiguous. The CDR3 has 13 amino acids. Looked up from germline, CDR1 is MNHNS and CDR2 is SASEGT. V lost 3 bases and J 5 bases, leaving 10 bases between the germline ends. The CDR3 DNA reads as TGTGCCAGCAGTGAGAAGCTCGATGAGACCCAGTACTTC. Translating it yields CASSEKLDETQYF.

Comment on this clone: At one boundary the junction diverges from the germline segment, which might be a read error. The genes are TRBV20-1 and TRBJ2-7; D is perhaps TRBD2 (6 bases). The CDR3 spans 11 residues. Germline CDR1 and CDR2: DFQATT and SNEGSKA (reference sequence). Here the CDR3 reads CSASGRAETEF. In DNA, the CDR3 is TGCAGTGCTAGCGGGAGAGCCGAGACAGAGTTC.

This clone has only a few counts. V and J are TRBV6-4 and TRBJ1-2; 7 nucleotides align to TRBD1. V dropped 6 bases and J dropped 9; count of bases not matched to a gene: 4. Germline V lookup: CDR1 MRHNA, CDR2 SNTAGT. This CDR3 region has 11 residues. The CDR3: CASRGQNRYTF. In DNA form, the CDR3 reads TGTGCCAGCAGGGGACAGAATCGCTACACCTTC.

This chain connects TRBV30 to TRBJ2-7; the D gene is possibly TRBD1 (5 bases). Trimming took 1 base from V and 2 from J, leaving 15 bases between them. Germline CDR1 reads GTSNPN; CDR2 reads SVGIG (reference sequence). CDR3 length: 15 amino acids. The CDR3 DNA follows: TGTGCCTGGAGTGAGGGGCTAGGGGTCCCCTACGAGCAGTACTTC. Translation gives CAWSEGLGVPYEQYF.

This clone was detected a few times. The chain links TRBV11-1 to TRBJ2-1; 11 bases align to TRBD2. Per the germline V gene, CDR1 is SGHAT and CDR2 is FQDESV (reference sequence). V shed 5 bases, J shed 5 bases, and the junction held 5 bases outside the gene matches. This CDR3 region has 15 residues. CDR3 amino acids: CASSPSGRTHNEQFF. As DNA, the CDR3 is TGTGCCAGCAGCCCTAGCGGGAGGACCCACAATGAGCAGTTCTTC.

This clone was counted between two and nine times. The chain employs TRBV5-1 and TRBJ2-3; D not certain. Looked up from germline, CDR1 is SGHRS and CDR2 is YFSETQ. This CDR3 region has 15 residues. The V end lost 5 bases, the J end lost 0 bases, and 13 bases lay between the germline ends. The DNA of the CDR3 is TGCGCCAGCAGTGTCGCAGGCCCTAGCACAGATACGCAGTATTTT. Protein: CASSVAGPSTDTQYF.

V gene TRBV5-1 combines with J gene TRBJ2-1; a possible D gene is TRBD2 (5 bases). CDR3 length: 13 amino acids. V was clipped by 0 bases and J by 9 bases, with 10 bases between them. Germline V CDR1 and CDR2: SGHRS, YFSETQ. The CDR3 here is CASSLAPGSEQFF. In DNA, the CDR3 is TGCGCCAGCAGCTTGGCCCCGGGGAGTGAGCAGTTCTTC.

This clone was counted between two and nine times. The V call is TRBV7-9, the J call TRBJ2-3; D call uncertain. The CDR3 length is 13 residues. Per germline, CDR1 SEHNR and CDR2 FQNEAQ (reference sequence). V lost 5 bases and J 0 bases, leaving 6 bases between the germline ends. CDR3 nucleotides: TGTGCCAGCAGCGAAACTAGCACAGATACGCAGTATTTT. Translated, it gives CASSETSTDTQYF.

There are a few counts of this clone. CDR3 in amino acids: CASSLGLSTETQYF. In DNA form, the CDR3 reads TGTGCCAGCAGTTTGGGACTCTCTACGGAGACCCAGTACTTC. The chain has TRBV27 and TRBJ2-5; D perhaps matches TRBD2 (6 bases). V lost 3 bases, J lost 5 bases, and 13 bases lay in between. The CDR3 spans 14 residues. Germline V gene lookup returns CDR1 MNHEY and CDR2 SMNVEV (reference sequence).

In this sample, this clone turned up a few times. This chain uses TRBV9 with TRBJ2-5, with 10 bases fitting TRBD1. Germline V gene lookup returns CDR1 SGDLS and CDR2 YYNGEE. The CDR3 runs to 15 residues. V shed 4 bases and J 5 bases; nucleotides not matched to a gene: 8. The CDR3 region is CASSPRTGGGETQYF. The DNA of the CDR3 is TGTGCCAGCAGCCCCAGGACAGGGGGTGGGGAGACCCAGTACTTC.

The chain is built from TRBV28 and TRBJ1-2; D gene uncertain. Trimming shortened V by 5 bases and J by 4 bases, and 17 bases separated the two germline ends. CDR3 length: 15 residues. CDR1 is MDHEN and CDR2 is SYDVKM in the germline V gene. Here the CDR3 reads CASSRVDWETYGYTF. The CDR3 DNA sequence: TGTGCCAGCAGTCGAGTTGACTGGGAGACCTATGGCTACACCTTC.

This clone was seen a few times. The V and J genes are TRBV11-3 and TRBJ2-3; D possibly corresponds to TRBD1 (7 bases). Germline CDR1 and CDR2: SGHNT and YENEEA. V was pared by 5 bases and J by 0 bases, with 15 bases between. This CDR3 has 16 residues. The CDR3 DNA is TGTGCCAGCAGCCGGGGGAAGACAGGGAGCACAGATACGCAGTATTTT. It yields the protein CASSRGKTGSTDTQYF. The whole variable domain, remainder taken from reference TRBV11-3 and TRBJ2-3, is EAGVVQSPRYKIIEKKQPVAFWCNPISGHNTLYWYLQNLGQGPELLIRYENEEAVDDSQLPKDRFSAERLKGVDSTLKIQPAELGDSAVYLCASSRGKTGSTDTQYFGPGTRLTVL.

V is TRBV28 and J is TRBJ2-5; 8 bases are a match to TRBD1. The CDR3 runs to 16 residues. Germline-derived CDR1 and CDR2 are MDHEN and SYDVKM. The junction had 12 bases not matched to a gene; V was cut back by 5 bases and J by 4 bases. CDR3 in amino acids: CASSTGQDGLGETQYF. The CDR3 nucleotides are TGTGCCAGCAGTACGGGACAGGACGGGCTGGGAGAGACCCAGTACTTC.